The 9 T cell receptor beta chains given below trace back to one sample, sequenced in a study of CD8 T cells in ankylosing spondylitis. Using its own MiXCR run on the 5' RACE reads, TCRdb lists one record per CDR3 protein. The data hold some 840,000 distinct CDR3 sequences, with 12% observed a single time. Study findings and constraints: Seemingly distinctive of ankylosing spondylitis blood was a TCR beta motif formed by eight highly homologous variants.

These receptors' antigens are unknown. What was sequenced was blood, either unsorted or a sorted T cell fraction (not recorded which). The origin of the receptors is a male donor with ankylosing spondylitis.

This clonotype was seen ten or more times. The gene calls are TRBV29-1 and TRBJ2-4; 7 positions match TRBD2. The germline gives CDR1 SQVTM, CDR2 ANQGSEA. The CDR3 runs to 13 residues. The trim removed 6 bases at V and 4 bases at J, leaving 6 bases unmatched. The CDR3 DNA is TGCAGCGTCGGTGCGGGACTAAAAAACATTCAGTACTTC. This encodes CSVGAGLKNIQYF. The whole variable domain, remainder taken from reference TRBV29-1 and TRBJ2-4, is SAVISQKPSRDICQRGTSLTIQCQVDSQVTMMFWYRQQPGQSLTLIATANQGSEATYESGFVIDKFPISRPNLTFSTLTVSNMSPEDSSIYLCSVGAGLKNIQYFGAGTRLSVL.

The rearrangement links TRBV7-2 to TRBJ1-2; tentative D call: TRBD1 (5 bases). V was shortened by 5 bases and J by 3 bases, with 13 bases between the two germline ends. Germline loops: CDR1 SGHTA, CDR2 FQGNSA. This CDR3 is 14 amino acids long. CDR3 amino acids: CASSPRRVDYGYTF. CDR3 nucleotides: TGTGCCAGCAGCCCACGCAGGGTCGACTATGGCTACACCTTC.

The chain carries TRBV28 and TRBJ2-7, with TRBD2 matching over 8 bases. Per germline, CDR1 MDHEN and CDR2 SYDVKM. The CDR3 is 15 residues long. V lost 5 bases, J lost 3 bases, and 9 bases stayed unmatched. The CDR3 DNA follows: TGTGCCAGCAGTCCCCCGACTAGCGTGATCTACGAGCAGTACTTC. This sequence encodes CASSPPTSVIYEQYF.

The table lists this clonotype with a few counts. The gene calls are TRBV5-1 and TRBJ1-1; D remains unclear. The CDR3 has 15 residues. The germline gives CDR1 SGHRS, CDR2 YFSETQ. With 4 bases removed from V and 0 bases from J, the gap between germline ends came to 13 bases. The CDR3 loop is CASSTGQYMNTEAFF. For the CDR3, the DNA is TGCGCCAGCAGCACCGGCCAGTACATGAACACTGAAGCTTTCTTT.

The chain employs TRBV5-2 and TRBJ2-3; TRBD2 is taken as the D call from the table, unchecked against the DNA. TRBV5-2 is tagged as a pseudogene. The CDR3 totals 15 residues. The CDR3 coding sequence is TGTGCCCTCAGCTGTGGACTAGTCGGCACAGATACGCAGTATTTT. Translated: CALSCGLVGTDTQYF.

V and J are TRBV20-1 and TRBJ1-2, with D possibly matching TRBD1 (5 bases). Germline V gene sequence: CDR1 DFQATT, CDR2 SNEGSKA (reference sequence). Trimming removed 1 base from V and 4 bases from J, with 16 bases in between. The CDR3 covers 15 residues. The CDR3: CSARVRGDGSYGYTF. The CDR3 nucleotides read TGCAGTGCTAGAGTCCGGGGCGACGGATCCTATGGCTACACCTTC.

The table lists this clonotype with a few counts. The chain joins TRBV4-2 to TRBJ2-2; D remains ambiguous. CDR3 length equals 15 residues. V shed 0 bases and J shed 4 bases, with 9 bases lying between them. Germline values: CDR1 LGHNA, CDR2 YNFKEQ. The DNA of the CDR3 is TGTGCCAGCAGCCAAGACGGGCGGATCACCGGGGAGCTGTTTTTT. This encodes CASSQDGRITGELFF.

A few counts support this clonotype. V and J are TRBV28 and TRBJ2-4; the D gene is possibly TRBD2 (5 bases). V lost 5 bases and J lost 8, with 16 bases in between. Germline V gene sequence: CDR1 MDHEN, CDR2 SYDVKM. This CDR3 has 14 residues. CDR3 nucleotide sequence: TGTGCCAGCAGTCGAAACGGGGTAGGAGACATTCAGTACTTC. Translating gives CASSRNGVGDIQYF.

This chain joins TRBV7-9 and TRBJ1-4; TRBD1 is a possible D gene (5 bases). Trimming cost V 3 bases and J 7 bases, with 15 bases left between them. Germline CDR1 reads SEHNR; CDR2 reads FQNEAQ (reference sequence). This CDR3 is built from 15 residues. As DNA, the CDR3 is TGTGCCAGCAGCTTGGGACGCCTTTTGGGTGAAAAACTGTTTTTT. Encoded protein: CASSLGRLLGEKLFF.